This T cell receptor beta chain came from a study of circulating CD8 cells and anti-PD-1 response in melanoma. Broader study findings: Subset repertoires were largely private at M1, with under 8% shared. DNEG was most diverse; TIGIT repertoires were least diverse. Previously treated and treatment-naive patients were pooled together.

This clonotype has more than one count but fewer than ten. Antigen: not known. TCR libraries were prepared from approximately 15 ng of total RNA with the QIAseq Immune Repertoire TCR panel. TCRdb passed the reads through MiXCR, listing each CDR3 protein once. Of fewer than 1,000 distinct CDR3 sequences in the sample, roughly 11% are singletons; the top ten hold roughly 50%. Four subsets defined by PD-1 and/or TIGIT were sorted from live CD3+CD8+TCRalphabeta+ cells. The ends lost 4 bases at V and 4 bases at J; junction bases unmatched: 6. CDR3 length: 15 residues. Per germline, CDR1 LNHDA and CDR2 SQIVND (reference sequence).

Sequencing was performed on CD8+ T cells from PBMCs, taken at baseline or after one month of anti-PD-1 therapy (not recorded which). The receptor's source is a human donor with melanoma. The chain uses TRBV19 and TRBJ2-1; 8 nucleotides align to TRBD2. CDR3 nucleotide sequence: TGTGCCAGTAGTACATATAGCGGGGTTTACAATGAGCAGTTCTTC. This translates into CASSTYSGVYNEQFF.